This T cell receptor beta chain was sequenced in a study of blood T cell repertoires in COVID-19. For the study at large: PBMCs, B-cell-depleted T cells, or T cells were the source of the cDNA or gDNA that made up the material.

Source study methods: Amplification from reference gene primers served as the basis for estimated nucleated cell counts. Assay used: immunoSEQ multiplex PCR; TCRdb lists only in-frame clones, some missing. Clonal size and the V and J genes are those of that table, whereas D and trimming came from the DNA. Here the sample spans 490,000 or so clones, more than 85% being singletons. The sample comprised PBMCs or T cells enriched from blood (not recorded which). The source of this sequence is a woman aged 60-75 years who had recovered from COVID-19.

This chain's CDR3 is CASSHLGAEAFF. The CDR3 bases are TGCGCCAGCAGCCATTTAGGAGCTGAAGCTTTCTTT. The chain carries TRBV4-1 and TRBJ1-1; D is ambiguous. CDR1 is MGHRA, CDR2 YSYEKL, per germline. CDR3 length: 12 amino acids. Trimming removed 3 bases from V and 6 bases from J, with 8 bases in between.